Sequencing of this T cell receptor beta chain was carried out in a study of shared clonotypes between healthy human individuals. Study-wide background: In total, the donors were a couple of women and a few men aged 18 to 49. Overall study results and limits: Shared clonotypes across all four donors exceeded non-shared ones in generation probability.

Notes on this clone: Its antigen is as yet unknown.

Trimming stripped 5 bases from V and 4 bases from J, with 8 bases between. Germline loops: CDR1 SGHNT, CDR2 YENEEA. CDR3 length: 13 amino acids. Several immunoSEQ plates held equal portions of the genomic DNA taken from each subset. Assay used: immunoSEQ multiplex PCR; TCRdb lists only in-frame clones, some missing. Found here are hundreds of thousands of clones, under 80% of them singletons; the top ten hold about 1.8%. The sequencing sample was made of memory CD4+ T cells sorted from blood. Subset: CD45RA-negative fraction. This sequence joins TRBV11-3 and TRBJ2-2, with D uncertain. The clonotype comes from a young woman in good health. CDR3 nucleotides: TGTGCCAGCAGCCCCAGCACCACCGGGGAGCTGTTTTTT. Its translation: CASSPSTTGELFF.